These 2 T cell receptor beta chains were sequenced from one sample in a study of OX40 agonist ivuxolimab in advanced cancers. The table came from immunoSEQ multiplex PCR; TCRdb's copy has only in-frame clones and leaves some out. The data hold tens of thousands of clones, with approximately 85% observed a single time. Specimen: CD4+ or CD8+ T cells sorted from blood, collected in a trial of the OX40 agonist ivuxolimab. Receptor source: an adult with an advanced solid tumor such as melanoma, head and neck, liver or kidney cancer.

The V and J genes are TRBV7-3 and TRBJ2-1, with D tentatively TRBD1 (6 bases). V lost 3 bases and J 9 bases, leaving 15 bases between the germline ends. CDR3 length: 14 residues. The germline V gene encodes CDR1 SGHTA and CDR2 FQGTGA. The CDR3 loop is CASSLDSLYGEQFF. CDR3 DNA: TGTGCCAGCAGCTTGGACAGCTTGTATGGTGAGCAGTTCTTC.

V usage is TRBV7-9 and J usage is TRBJ1-4, with D perhaps TRBD1 (5 bases). Germline CDR1 and CDR2: SEHNR and FQNEAQ (reference sequence). Trimming removed 5 bases at V and 8 bases at J, with 15 bases between. The CDR3 covers 14 residues. CDR3 sequence (DNA): TGTGCCAGCAGCCTACCAGGGTTTGACGAAAAACTGTTTTTT. Protein: CASSLPGFDEKLFF.